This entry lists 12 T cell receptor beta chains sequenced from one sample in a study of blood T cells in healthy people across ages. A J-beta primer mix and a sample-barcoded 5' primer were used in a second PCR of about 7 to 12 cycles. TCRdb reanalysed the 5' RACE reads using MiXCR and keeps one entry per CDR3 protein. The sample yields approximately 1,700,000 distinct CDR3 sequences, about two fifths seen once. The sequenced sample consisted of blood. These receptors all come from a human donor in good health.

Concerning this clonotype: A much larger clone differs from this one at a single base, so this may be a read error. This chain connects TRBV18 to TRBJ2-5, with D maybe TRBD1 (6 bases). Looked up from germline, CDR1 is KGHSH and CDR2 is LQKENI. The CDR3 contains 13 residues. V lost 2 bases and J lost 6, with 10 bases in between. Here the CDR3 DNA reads TGTGCCAGCTCACCAGGGGGACAAAAGACCCAGTACTTC. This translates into CASSPGGQKTQYF.

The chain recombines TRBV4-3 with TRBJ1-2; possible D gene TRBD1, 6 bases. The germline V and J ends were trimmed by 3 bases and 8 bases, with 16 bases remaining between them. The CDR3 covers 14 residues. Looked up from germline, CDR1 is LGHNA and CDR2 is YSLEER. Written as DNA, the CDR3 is TGCGCCAGCAGCCAGTCAAGGACAGTTGAGGGCTACACCTTC. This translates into CASSQSRTVEGYTF.

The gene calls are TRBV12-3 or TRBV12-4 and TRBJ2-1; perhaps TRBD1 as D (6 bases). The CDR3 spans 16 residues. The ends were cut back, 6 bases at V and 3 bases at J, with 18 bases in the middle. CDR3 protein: CASRTLTGHIYNEQFF. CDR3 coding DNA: TGTGCCAGCAGAACCCTGACGGGACATATCTACAATGAGCAGTTCTTC.

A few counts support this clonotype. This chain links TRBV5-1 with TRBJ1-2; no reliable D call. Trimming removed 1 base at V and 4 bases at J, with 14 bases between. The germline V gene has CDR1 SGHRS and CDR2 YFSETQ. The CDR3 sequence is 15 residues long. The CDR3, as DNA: TGCGCCAGCAGCTTGACTTTTTCGACTCCCTATGGCTACACCTTC. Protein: CASSLTFSTPYGYTF.

The CDR3 loop is CATSRDRTGGRETQYF. The CDR3 DNA reads TGTGCCACCAGCAGAGACCGGACAGGGGGCAGGGAGACCCAGTACTTC. The genes are TRBV15 and TRBJ2-5, with 11 bases matching TRBD1. The CDR3 totals 16 residues. With 0 bases clipped from V and 5 bases from J, the junction kept 5 bases outside the gene matches. Germline CDR1 LNHNV, CDR2 YYDKDF (reference sequence).

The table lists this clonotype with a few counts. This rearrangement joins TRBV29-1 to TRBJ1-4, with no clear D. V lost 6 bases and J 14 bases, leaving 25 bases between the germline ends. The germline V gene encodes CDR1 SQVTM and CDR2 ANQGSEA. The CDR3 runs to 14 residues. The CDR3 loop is CSVLAVRPHSSLFF. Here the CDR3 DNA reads TGCAGCGTGTTGGCGGTCCGCCCACATTCTTCGCTGTTTTTT.

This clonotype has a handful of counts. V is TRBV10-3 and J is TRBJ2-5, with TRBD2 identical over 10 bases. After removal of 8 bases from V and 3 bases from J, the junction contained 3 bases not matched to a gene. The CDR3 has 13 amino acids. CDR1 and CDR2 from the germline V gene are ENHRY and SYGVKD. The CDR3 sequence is CAIATSGEETQYF. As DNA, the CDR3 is TGTGCCATCGCTACTAGCGGGGAAGAGACCCAGTACTTC.

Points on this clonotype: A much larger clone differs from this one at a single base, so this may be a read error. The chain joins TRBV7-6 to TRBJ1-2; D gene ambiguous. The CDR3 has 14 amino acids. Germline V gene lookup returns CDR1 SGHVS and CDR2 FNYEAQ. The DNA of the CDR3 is TGTGCCTGCAGCTTAGGTTCGGGCGGTGGTGGCTACACCTTC. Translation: CACSLGSGGGGYTF.

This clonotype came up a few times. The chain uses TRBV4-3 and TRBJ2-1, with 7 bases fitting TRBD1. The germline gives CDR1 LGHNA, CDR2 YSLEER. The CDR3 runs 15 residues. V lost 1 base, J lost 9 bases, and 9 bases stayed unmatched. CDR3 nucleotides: TGCGCCAGCAGCCAAGTCCTGGGACAGTCGGGTGAGCAGTTCTTC. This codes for CASSQVLGQSGEQFF.

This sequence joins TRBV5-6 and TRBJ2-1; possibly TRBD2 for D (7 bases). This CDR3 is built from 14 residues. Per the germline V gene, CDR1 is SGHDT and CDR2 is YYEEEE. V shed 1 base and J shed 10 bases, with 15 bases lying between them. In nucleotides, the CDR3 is TGTGCCAGCAGCTTGTATGGGGGGGCCAACGAGCAGTTCTTC. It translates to CASSLYGGANEQFF. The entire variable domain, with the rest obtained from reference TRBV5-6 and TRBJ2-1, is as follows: DAGVTQSPTHLIKTRGQQVTLRCSPKSGHDTVSWYQQALGQGPQFIFQYYEEEERQRGNFPDRFSGHQFPNYSSELNVNALLLGDSALYLCASSLYGGANEQFFGPGTRLTVL.

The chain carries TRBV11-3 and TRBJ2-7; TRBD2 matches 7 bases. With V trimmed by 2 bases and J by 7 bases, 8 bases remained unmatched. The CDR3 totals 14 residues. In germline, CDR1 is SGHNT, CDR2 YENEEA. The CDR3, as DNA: TGTGCCAGCAGCTTATATCAGCGGGGAGAAGAGCAGTACTTC. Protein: CASSLYQRGEEQYF.

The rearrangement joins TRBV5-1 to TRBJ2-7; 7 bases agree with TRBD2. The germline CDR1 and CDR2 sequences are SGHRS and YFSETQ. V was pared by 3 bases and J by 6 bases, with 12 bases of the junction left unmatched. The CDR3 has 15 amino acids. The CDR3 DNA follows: TGCGCCAGCAGCTGGGGGATTTCTACTAGCGCCGAGCAGTACTTC. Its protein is CASSWGISTSAEQYF.